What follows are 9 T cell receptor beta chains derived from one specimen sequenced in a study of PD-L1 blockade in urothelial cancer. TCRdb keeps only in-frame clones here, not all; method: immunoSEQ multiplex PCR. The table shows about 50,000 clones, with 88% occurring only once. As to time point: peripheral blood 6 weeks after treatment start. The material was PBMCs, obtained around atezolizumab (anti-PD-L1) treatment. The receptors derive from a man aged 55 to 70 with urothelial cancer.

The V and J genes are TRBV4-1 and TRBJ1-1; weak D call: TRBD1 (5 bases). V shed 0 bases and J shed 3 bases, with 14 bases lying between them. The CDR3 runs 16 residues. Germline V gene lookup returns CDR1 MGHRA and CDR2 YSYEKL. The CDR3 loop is CASSQDWSRVYTEAFF. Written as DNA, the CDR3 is TGCGCCAGCAGCCAAGATTGGAGCAGGGTATACACTGAAGCTTTCTTT.

The CDR3 protein is CASSVGTGFSSTDTQYF. In nucleotides, the CDR3 is TGTGCCAGCAGCGTAGGGACTGGCTTTTCTAGCACAGATACGCAGTATTTT. The chain couples TRBV9 to TRBJ2-3; D perhaps matches TRBD2 (5 bases). The CDR3 is 17 residues long. Between the trimmed V and J ends, which lost 0 bases and 0 bases, there was a span of 14 bases. From germline, CDR1 is SGDLS and CDR2 YYNGEE.

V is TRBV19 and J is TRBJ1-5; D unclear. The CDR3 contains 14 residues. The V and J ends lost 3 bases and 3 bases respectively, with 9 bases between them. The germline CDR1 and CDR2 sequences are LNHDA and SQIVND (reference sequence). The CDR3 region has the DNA TGTGCCAGTAGTATCCGGGATACCAATCAGCCCCAGCATTTT. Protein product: CASSIRDTNQPQHF. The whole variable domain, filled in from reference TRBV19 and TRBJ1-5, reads DGGITQSPKYLFRKEGQNVTLSCEQNLNHDAMYWYRQDPGQGLRLIYYSQIVNDFQKGDIAEGYSVSREKKESFPLTVTSAQKNPTAFYLCASSIRDTNQPQHFGDGTRLSIL.

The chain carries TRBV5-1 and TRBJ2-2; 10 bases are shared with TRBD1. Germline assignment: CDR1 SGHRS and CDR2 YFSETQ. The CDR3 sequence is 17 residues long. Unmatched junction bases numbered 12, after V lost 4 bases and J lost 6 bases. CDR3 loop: CASSRMRRTGGAGELFF. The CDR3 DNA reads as TGCGCCAGCAGCCGCATGAGACGGACAGGGGGGGCCGGGGAGCTGTTTTTT.

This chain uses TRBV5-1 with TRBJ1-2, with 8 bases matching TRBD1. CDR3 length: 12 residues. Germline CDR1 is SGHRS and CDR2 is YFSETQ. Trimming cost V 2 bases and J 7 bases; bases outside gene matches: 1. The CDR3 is CASSFDRGGYTF. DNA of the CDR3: TGCGCCAGCAGCTTCGACAGGGGTGGCTACACCTTC.

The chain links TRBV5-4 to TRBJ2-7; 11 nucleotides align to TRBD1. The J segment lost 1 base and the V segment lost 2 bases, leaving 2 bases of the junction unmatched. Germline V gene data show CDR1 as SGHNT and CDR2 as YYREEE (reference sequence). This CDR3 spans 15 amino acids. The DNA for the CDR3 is TGTGCCAGCAGCTTAGGGGACAGGGGGTCCTACGAGCAGTACTTC. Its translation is CASSLGDRGSYEQYF.

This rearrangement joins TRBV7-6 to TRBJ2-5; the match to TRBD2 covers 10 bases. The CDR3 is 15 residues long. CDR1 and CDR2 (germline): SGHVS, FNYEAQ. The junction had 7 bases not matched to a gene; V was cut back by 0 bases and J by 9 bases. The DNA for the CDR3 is TGTGCCAGCAGCTTAGCGGCTAGCGGGGGCACGGCCCAGTACTTC. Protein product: CASSLAASGGTAQYF.

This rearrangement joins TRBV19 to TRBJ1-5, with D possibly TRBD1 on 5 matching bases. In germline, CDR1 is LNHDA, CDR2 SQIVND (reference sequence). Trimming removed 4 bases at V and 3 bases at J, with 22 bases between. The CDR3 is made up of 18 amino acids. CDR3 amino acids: CASSTPGLWDLANQPQHF. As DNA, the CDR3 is TGTGCCAGTAGTACTCCGGGACTTTGGGATTTGGCCAATCAGCCCCAGCATTTT.

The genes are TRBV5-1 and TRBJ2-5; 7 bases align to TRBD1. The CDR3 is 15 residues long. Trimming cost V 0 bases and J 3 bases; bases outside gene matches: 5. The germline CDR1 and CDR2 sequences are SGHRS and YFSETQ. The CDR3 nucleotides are TGCGCCAGCAGCTTGGTACAGGGGAGAGAAGAGACCCAGTACTTC. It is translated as CASSLVQGREETQYF.